One sample yielded the 16 T cell receptor beta chains listed below, sequenced in a study of graft-versus-host responses after intestinal transplantation. The assay was immunoSEQ multiplex PCR, and TCRdb's table has in-frame clones only and misses some. The sample lists approximately 120,000 clones, approximately 90% occurring once. Their antigen targets remain unknown. The sample in question was unstimulated CD4+ T cells sorted from spleen or lymph node cells, obtained before intestinal transplant. These receptors were taken from a human donor who received an intestinal transplant.

This chain joins TRBV7-2 and TRBJ2-5; 7 bases match TRBD2. The CDR3 runs 19 residues. The V gene end was trimmed by 1 base and the J gene end by 0 bases; junction bases not matched to a gene: 14. Germline-derived CDR1 and CDR2 are SGHTA and FQGNSA. CDR3 loop: CASSLVFSTSAIYQETQYF. DNA for the CDR3: TGTGCCAGCAGCTTAGTTTTTAGTACTAGCGCAATATACCAAGAGACCCAGTACTTC.

V gene TRBV19 combines with J gene TRBJ2-2; D ambiguous. The germline V and J ends were trimmed by 5 bases and 8 bases, with 9 bases remaining between them. Germline values: CDR1 LNHDA, CDR2 SQIVND (reference sequence). The CDR3 contains 12 residues. The CDR3 DNA reads TGTGCCAGTAGTGTAGTCGGGGGGGAGCTGTTTTTT. This translates into CASSVVGGELFF.

The chain recombines TRBV27 with TRBJ2-1; D unclear. Trimming removed 6 bases at V and 0 bases at J, with 6 bases between. From germline, CDR1 is MNHEY and CDR2 SMNVEV (reference sequence). The CDR3 is 13 residues long. The CDR3 bases are TGTGCCAGCAGGGACGACTCCTACAATGAGCAGTTCTTC. Amino acid sequence: CASRDDSYNEQFF.

This chain links TRBV5-1 with TRBJ1-1; 7 bases are a match to TRBD1. Germline CDR1 is SGHRS and CDR2 is YFSETQ. V was clipped by 2 bases and J by 6 bases; unmatched bases: 1. The CDR3 loop spans 12 amino acids. CDR3 protein: CASSFDRAEAFF. Written as DNA, the CDR3 is TGCGCCAGCAGCTTTGACAGGGCTGAAGCTTTCTTT.

This clone was picked up one time. The rearrangement uses TRBV30 and TRBJ1-2; TRBD1 is a possible D gene (5 bases). CDR3 size: 12 residues. Trimming took 3 bases from V and 8 from J, leaving 13 bases between them. Germline CDR1 is GTSNPN and CDR2 is SVGIG (reference sequence). The CDR3: CAWRGESRGYTF. DNA for the CDR3: TGTGCCTGGAGGGGGGAGTCTCGAGGCTACACCTTC.

The J gene is TRBJ1-3, the V gene TRBV18; D is unresolved. This CDR3 has 16 amino acids. Trimming left V 3 bases short and J 0 bases short, with 12 bases between. From germline, CDR1 is KGHSH and CDR2 LQKENI. The CDR3 sequence: CASSPIGPTSGNTIYF. The CDR3, as DNA: TGTGCCAGCTCACCGATCGGACCAACCTCTGGAAACACCATATATTTT.

The V call is TRBV4-2, the J call TRBJ1-5; D possibly corresponds to TRBD1 (6 bases). This CDR3 is 15 amino acids long. Germline loops: CDR1 LGHNA, CDR2 YNFKEQ. Trimming cost V 4 bases and J 7 bases, with 17 bases left between them. CDR3 DNA sequence: TGTGCCAGCAGCCTCGAAAGGGGGGGAGGACAGCCCCAGCATTTT. It yields the protein CASSLERGGGQPQHF.

The chain uses TRBV7-2 and TRBJ2-3; D not certain. The V and J ends lost 0 bases and 2 bases respectively, with 3 bases between them. Germline V lookup: CDR1 SGHTA, CDR2 FQGNSA. The CDR3 totals 13 residues. CDR3 amino acids: CASSLAITDTQYF. CDR3 nucleotides: TGTGCCAGCAGCTTAGCGATCACAGATACGCAGTATTTT.

The rearrangement links TRBV10-3 to TRBJ1-2; no firm D call. The CDR3 loop spans 12 amino acids. The germline V and J ends were trimmed by 3 bases and 5 bases, with 7 bases remaining between them. Per the germline V gene, CDR1 is ENHRY and CDR2 is SYGVKD. DNA for the CDR3: TGTGCCATCAGTGATTCTGTGTATGGCTACACCTTC. Translating gives CAISDSVYGYTF.

This clone came up once. J is TRBJ1-6 and V is TRBV4-1; the match to TRBD1 covers 7 bases. Trimming removed 0 bases from V and 2 bases from J; junction bases left unmatched: 1. The V gene's germline CDR1 is MGHRA and CDR2 YSYEKL. The CDR3 has 16 residues. This CDR3 reads CASSQETGTYNSPLHF. The CDR3 DNA is TGCGCCAGCAGCCAAGAGACAGGGACCTATAATTCACCCCTCCACTTT.

The V gene is TRBV5-4, the J gene TRBJ1-1, with 9 bases lining up with TRBD1. Germline trimming cut 4 bases from V and 11 bases from J; bases unmatched to any gene: 6. The CDR3 extends over 12 amino acids. Germline CDR1 and CDR2: SGHNT and YYREEE (reference sequence). The CDR3 sequence: CASSRDRVNAFF. The CDR3, as DNA: TGTGCCAGCAGCCGGGACAGGGTGAACGCTTTCTTT.

The chain combines TRBV9 with TRBJ2-5; 10 nucleotides line up with TRBD2. The CDR3 extends over 17 amino acids. Trimming removed 2 bases from V and 1 base from J; junction bases left unmatched: 8. Germline V CDR1 and CDR2: SGDLS, YYNGEE. The DNA of the CDR3 is TGTGCCAGCAGCGTCGGGGTTGCTAGCGGGGGCCAAGAGACCCAGTACTTC. This sequence encodes CASSVGVASGGQETQYF.

In its sample, this clone was seen once. This chain uses TRBV5-4 with TRBJ1-1; D call uncertain. The CDR3 loop spans 15 amino acids. Germline CDR1 reads SGHNT; CDR2 reads YYREEE (reference sequence). V lost 0 bases to trimming and J lost 0 bases, with 9 bases between them. The DNA for the CDR3 is TGTGCCAGCAGCTTGGGTCCCAGCATGAACACTGAAGCTTTCTTT. Protein: CASSLGPSMNTEAFF.

The chain has TRBV5-1 and TRBJ2-3, with a weak D call TRBD2 (6 bases). CDR3 length: 15 amino acids. Germline V gives CDR1 SGHRS, CDR2 YFSETQ. The germline V and J ends were trimmed by 0 bases and 0 bases, with 8 bases remaining between them. CDR3 sequence reads: CASSLGGDSTDTQYF. The CDR3 DNA sequence: TGCGCCAGCAGCTTGGGGGGGGACAGCACAGATACGCAGTATTTT.

The chain couples TRBV10-3 to TRBJ2-5; a weak D match, TRBD1 (6 bases). This CDR3 comprises 13 residues. Germline CDR1 ENHRY, CDR2 SYGVKD. Trimming removed 11 bases at V and 3 bases at J, with 16 bases between. In DNA, the CDR3 is TGTGCCGCCAAAAGGGGGAACGAAGAGACCCAGTACTTC. It translates to CAAKRGNEETQYF.

Concerning this clone: This specimen includes other DNA sequences encoding the same CDR3. The chain employs TRBV4-2 and TRBJ2-2; tentative D call: TRBD2 (5 bases). The CDR3 totals 16 residues. Trimming took off 0 bases at V and 2 bases at J, with 10 bases between the two ends. Germline CDR1 is LGHNA and CDR2 is YNFKEQ. The CDR3 is CASSQDRGANTGELFF. The DNA of the CDR3 is TGTGCCAGCAGCCAAGATCGGGGAGCCAACACCGGGGAGCTGTTTTTT.